This TCR beta chain was identified during a study of vaccination effects on CD4 cells after COVID-19. Study outcomes and limitations: Late post-vaccination samples showed marked contraction of infection- and vaccine-induced clones. Of the vaccine-induced clones from healthy vaccinees, merely 1 of 255 recognized common cold coronaviruses as well.

Sequencing used immunoSEQ multiplex PCR; TCRdb keeps in-frame clones, though not all of them. This sample has fewer than 65,000 clones, with 60% to 80% found just once. To note about this clone: The antigen is undetermined.

Under the ViraFEST assay, PBMC were stimulated with viral peptide pools so that antigen-specific CD4+ T cells expanded. Sequencing was performed afterwards. Following an approximately ten-day culture, CD4+ T cells were purified. Absence of prior SARS-CoV-2 infection characterized the vaccine recipients, who showed negative nucleocapsid antibodies. PBMC were cultured at around 2 million per well with around 10 IU/ml IL-2 and about 9.5 ug/ml peptides. Both day 3 and day 7 saw half the medium replaced with IL-2 medium. Germline CDR1 is MNHEY and CDR2 is SVGAGI. Trimming shortened V by 4 bases and J by 1 base, and 8 bases separated the two germline ends. This CDR3 region has 14 residues.

This chain connects TRBV6-5 to TRBJ2-1, with D perhaps matching TRBD2 (5 bases). This clonotype originated in a human donor who received a COVID-19 vaccine. The material was CD4+ T cells from PBMCs cultured with HCoV-OC43 spike peptides, obtained before COVID-19 vaccination. Sample subset: HCoV-OC43 spike overlapping peptide pool stimulation. CDR3 protein: CASSLRGSYNEQFF. CDR3 nucleotides: TGTGCCAGCAGTTTGCGAGGGTCCTACAATGAGCAGTTCTTC.